This TCR beta chain came from a study of T cell changes during pregnancy in multiple sclerosis. TCRdb's copy holds only in-frame clones and misses some; the assay was immunoSEQ multiplex PCR. The sample yields 44,000 or so clones, 85% to 90% seen once. V shed 0 bases and J 5 bases; nucleotides not matched to a gene: 0. CDR1 and CDR2 from the germline V gene are SGDLS and YYNGEE. The CDR3 has 13 residues. This chain joins TRBV9 and TRBJ1-2, with TRBD1 identical over 8 bases. This clonotype was obtained from a female donor in good health, enrolled as a control in a pregnancy study. The sequencing used peripheral blood, collected in the first trimester of pregnancy. The CDR3 protein is CASSVGQGYGYTF. Written as DNA, the CDR3 is TGTGCCAGCAGCGTAGGACAGGGGTATGGCTACACCTTC.